The text below deals with one T cell receptor (beta chain). The antigen is unknown. This sample was taken from a study of blood T cells in healthy people across ages. Alongside a J-beta primer mix, a sample-barcoded 5' primer served in a second PCR lasting about 7 to 12 cycles. TCRdb analysed the 5' RACE reads with MiXCR anew, one entry per CDR3 protein. The sample contains 1.8 million or so distinct CDR3 sequences, approximately 40% of which appear only once. The ends were cut back, 3 bases at V and 0 bases at J, with 6 bases in the middle. Germline V gene lookup returns CDR1 LGHNA and CDR2 YNFKEQ. The CDR3 runs to 15 residues. General observations from the study: Changes in expanded clonotypes were possibly confounded, as the CMV status of donors was unknown. A strong correlation was found between TCR beta diversity and the percentage of naive T cells.

The donors, healthy Caucasians from Russia, were aged about 6 to 95. This receptor was identified in a human donor in good health. Sequenced: blood. The chain carries TRBV4-2 and TRBJ1-6; D gene ambiguous. The CDR3 DNA reads TGTGCCAGCAGCCACCCCCGCTCCTATAATTCACCCCTCCACTTT. Its protein product is CASSHPRSYNSPLHF.